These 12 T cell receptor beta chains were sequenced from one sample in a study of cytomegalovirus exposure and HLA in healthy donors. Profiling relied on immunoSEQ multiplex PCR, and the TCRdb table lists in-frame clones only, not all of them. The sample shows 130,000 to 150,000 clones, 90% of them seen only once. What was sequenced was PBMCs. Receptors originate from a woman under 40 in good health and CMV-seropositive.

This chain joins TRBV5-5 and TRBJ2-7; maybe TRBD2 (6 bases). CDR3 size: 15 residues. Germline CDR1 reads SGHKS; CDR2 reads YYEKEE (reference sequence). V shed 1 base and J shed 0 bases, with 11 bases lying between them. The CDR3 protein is CASSLSGGSSYEQYF. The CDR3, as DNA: TGTGCCAGCAGCTTGTCCGGGGGTTCCTCCTACGAGCAGTACTTC.

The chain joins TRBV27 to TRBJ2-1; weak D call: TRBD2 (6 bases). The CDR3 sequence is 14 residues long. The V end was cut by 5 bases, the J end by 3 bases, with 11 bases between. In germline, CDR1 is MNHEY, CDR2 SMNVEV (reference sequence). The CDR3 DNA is TGTGCCAGCAGTGCCGGGACTCACTACAATGAGCAGTTCTTC. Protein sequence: CASSAGTHYNEQFF.

Written as DNA, the CDR3 is TGCGCCAGCAGCTTCTGGACAGGCGACGAAGCTTTCTTT. Amino acids: CASSFWTGDEAFF. The V gene is TRBV5-1, the J gene TRBJ1-1; the match to TRBD1 covers 7 bases. Germline loops: CDR1 SGHRS, CDR2 YFSETQ. Trimming took 2 bases from V and 8 from J; bases not matched to a gene: 6. The length of the CDR3 is 13 residues. Based on the CDR3 plus reference TRBV5-1 and TRBJ1-1, the full variable domain is KAGVTQTPRYLIKTRGQQVTLSCSPISGHRSVSWYQQTPGQGLQFLFEYFSETQRNKGNFPGRFSGRQFSNSRSEMNVSTLELGDSALYLCASSFWTGDEAFFGQGTRLTVV.

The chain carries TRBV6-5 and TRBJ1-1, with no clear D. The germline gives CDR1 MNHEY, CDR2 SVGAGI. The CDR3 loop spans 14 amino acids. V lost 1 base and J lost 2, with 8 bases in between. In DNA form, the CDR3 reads TGTGCCAGCAGTTACTTCCTAAGTAACACTGAAGCTTTCTTT. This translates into CASSYFLSNTEAFF.

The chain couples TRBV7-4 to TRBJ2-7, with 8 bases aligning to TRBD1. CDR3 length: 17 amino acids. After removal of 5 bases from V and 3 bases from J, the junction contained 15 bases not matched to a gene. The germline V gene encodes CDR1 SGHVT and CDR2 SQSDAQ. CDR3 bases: TGTGCCAGCAGCCATTCCCCCCACATGACAGGGGACTACGAGCAGTACTTC. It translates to CASSHSPHMTGDYEQYF.

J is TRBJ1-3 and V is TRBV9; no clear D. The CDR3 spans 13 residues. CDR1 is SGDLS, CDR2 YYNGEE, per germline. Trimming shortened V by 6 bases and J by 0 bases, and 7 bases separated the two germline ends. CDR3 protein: CASTPRSGNTIYF. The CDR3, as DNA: TGTGCCAGCACCCCCCGCTCTGGAAACACCATATATTTT.

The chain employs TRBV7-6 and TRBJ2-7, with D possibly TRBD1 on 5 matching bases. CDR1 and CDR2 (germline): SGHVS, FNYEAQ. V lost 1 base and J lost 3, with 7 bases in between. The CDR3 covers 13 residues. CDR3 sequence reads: CASSLVDSYEQYF. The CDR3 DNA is TGTGCCAGCAGCTTAGTCGACAGCTACGAGCAGTACTTC. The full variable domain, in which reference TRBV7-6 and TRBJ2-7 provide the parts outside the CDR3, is GAGVSQSPRYKVTKRGQDVALRCDPISGHVSLYWYRQALGQGPEFLTYFNYEAQQDKSGLPNDRFSAERPEGSISTLTIQRTEQRDSAMYRCASSLVDSYEQYFGPGTRLTVT.

CDR3 nucleotide sequence: TGCGCCAGCAGTGCGAGGGGGGGTGAAGAGCAGTACTTC. Translating it yields CASSARGGEEQYF. The V gene is TRBV10-1, the J gene TRBJ2-7; tentative D call: TRBD2 (7 bases). Germline V gene lookup returns CDR1 WNHNN and CDR2 SYGVQD (reference sequence). V lost 4 bases and J 7 bases, leaving 14 bases between the germline ends. The CDR3 has 13 amino acids.

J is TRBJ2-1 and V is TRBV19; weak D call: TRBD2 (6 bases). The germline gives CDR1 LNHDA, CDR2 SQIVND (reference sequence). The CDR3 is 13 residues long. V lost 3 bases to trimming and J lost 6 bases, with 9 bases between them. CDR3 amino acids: CASSIGGGNEQFF. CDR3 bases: TGTGCCAGTAGTATCGGGGGAGGCAATGAGCAGTTCTTC.

This CDR3 reads CASSLGEDWGTDTQYF. The CDR3 nucleotides read TGTGCCAGCAGCTTAGGGGAGGATTGGGGCACAGATACGCAGTATTTT. This chain joins TRBV7-9 and TRBJ2-3; possibly TRBD2 for D (6 bases). The CDR3 consists of 16 residues. V was clipped by 1 base and J by 1 base, with 12 bases between them. Germline CDR1 and CDR2: SEHNR and FQNEAQ (reference sequence).

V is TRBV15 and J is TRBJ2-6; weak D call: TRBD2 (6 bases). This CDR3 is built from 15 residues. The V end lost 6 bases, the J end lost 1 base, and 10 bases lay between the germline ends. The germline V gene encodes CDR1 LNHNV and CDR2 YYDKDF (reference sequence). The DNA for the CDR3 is TGTGCCACCAGTTCCGGGAGATCTGGGGCCAACGTCCTGACTTTC. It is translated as CATSSGRSGANVLTF.

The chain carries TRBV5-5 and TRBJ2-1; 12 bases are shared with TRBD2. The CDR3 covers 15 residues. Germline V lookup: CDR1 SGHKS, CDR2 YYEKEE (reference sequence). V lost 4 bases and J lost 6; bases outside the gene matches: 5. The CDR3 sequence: CASSPGLAGFNEQFF. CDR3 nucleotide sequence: TGTGCCAGCAGCCCGGGACTAGCGGGTTTCAATGAGCAGTTCTTC.